This TCR beta chain comes out of a study of OX40 agonist ivuxolimab in advanced cancers. CDR1 is SGHAT and CDR2 is FQNNGV in the germline V gene. Deletions cut 4 bases from V and 5 bases from J, with 9 bases between. The CDR3 runs to 12 residues. The data were produced by immunoSEQ multiplex PCR, yet TCRdb's version contains in-frame clones alone and is incomplete. The sample includes roughly 20,000 clones, around 82% of them seen just once. The genes are TRBV11-2 and TRBJ2-7, with a tentative D call TRBD2 (6 bases). The sequence was collected from an adult with an advanced solid tumor such as melanoma, head and neck, liver or kidney cancer. The sequenced sample was CD4+ or CD8+ T cells sorted from blood, obtained in a trial of the OX40 agonist ivuxolimab. This CDR3 reads CASSSEGNEQYF. The CDR3 DNA is TGTGCCAGCAGCTCGGAGGGGAACGAGCAGTACTTC.